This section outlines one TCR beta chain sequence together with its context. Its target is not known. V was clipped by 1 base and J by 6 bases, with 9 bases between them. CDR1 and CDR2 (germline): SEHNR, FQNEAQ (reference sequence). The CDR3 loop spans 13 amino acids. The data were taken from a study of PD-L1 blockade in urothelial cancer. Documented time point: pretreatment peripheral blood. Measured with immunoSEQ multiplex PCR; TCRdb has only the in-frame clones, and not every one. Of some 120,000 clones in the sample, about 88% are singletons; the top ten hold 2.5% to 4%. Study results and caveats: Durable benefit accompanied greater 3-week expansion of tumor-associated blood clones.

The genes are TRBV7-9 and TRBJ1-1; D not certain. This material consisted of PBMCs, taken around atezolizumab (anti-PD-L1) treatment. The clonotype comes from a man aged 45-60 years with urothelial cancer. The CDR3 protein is CASSLVQIAEAFF. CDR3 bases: TGTGCCAGCAGCTTAGTACAGATTGCTGAAGCTTTCTTT.